This passage covers 16 T cell receptor beta chains from one sample sequenced in a study of glioma-infiltrating T cells. Amplification of TCR alpha and beta CDR3 regions from RNA used iRepertoire nested multiplex PCR. A single record per CDR3 protein comes from TCRdb applying MiXCR to the multiplex PCR reads. The sample has about 110,000 distinct CDR3 sequences, about 25% seen once. The specimen was glioma tissue, nonneoplastic brain tissue, or PBMCs (not recorded which). Receptor source: a human donor with low-grade glioma or glioblastoma, undergoing nonglioma brain surgery, or in good health (not recorded which).

This clonotype was recorded at least ten times. The chain recombines TRBV28 with TRBJ2-7, with D hard to call. The CDR3 consists of 13 residues. Looked up from germline, CDR1 is MDHEN and CDR2 is SYDVKM. Deletions cut 8 bases from V and 0 bases from J, with 11 bases between. The CDR3 spells CASLPGPSYEQYF. CDR3 DNA sequence: TGTGCCAGCCTCCCCGGACCCTCCTACGAGCAGTACTTC.

Remarks on this clonotype: A much larger clonotype is one base distant, so this may be a read error. The chain is built from TRBV11-2 and TRBJ2-3, with D possibly TRBD1 on 6 matching bases. Germline lookup yields CDR1 SGHAT and CDR2 FQNNGV. The CDR3 is 16 amino acids. The CDR3 spells CASSFGQKPSTDAQYF. The CDR3 bases are TGTGCCAGCAGCTTCGGACAGAAACCATCCACAGATGCGCAGTATTTT.

Concerning this clonotype itself: Possible read error: a much larger clone is one base away. The J gene is TRBJ2-5, the V gene TRBV29-1, with D possibly TRBD2 on 5 matching bases. CDR3 length: 11 residues. V gave up 4 bases and J gave up 3 bases, with 6 bases separating them. Germline lookup yields CDR1 SQVTM and CDR2 ANQGSEA. CDR3 DNA sequence: TGCAGCGTTGGGAGGAAAGAGACCCAGTACTTC. Protein product: CSVGRKETQYF.

Concerning this clonotype itself: Germline is not matched at one junction end, which may reflect a read error. This chain joins TRBV6-2 or TRBV6-3 and TRBJ2-3, with D perhaps matching TRBD1 (6 bases). CDR3 size: 16 residues. Germline-derived CDR1 and CDR2 are MNHEY and SVGEGT. This chain's CDR3 is CASQLQGVFSRDTQYF. The CDR3 DNA sequence: TGTGCCAGCCAACTACAGGGTGTTTTCAGCAGAGATACACAGTATTTT.

In its sample, this clonotype was seen many times. The V gene is TRBV28, the J gene TRBJ1-5; possible D gene TRBD1, 5 bases. V was trimmed by 11 bases and J by 1 base, leaving 21 bases between them. In germline, CDR1 is MDHEN, CDR2 SYDVKM. The CDR3 runs 16 residues. Here the CDR3 DNA reads TGTGCCTGTCAAAGCCGCAATGGGGGGAGCAATCAGCCCCAGCATTTT. It is translated as CACQSRNGGSNQPQHF.

This clonotype was counted ten times or more. The chain has TRBV7-2 and TRBJ1-2; 11 nucleotides line up with TRBD1. Looked up from germline, CDR1 is SGHTA and CDR2 is FQGNSA. The V segment lost 2 bases and the J segment 8 bases; nucleotides outside the gene matches: 7. The CDR3 loop spans 15 amino acids. CDR3 in DNA: TGTGCCAGCAGCTTATTAGGGACAGGGGGGAGGGGCTACACCTTC. It translates to CASSLLGTGGRGYTF.

In its sample, this clonotype was seen a few times. V usage is TRBV12-3 or TRBV12-4 and J usage is TRBJ1-1; maybe TRBD1 (5 bases). Between the trimmed V and J ends, which lost 1 base and 7 bases, there was a span of 10 bases. The CDR3 is 13 amino acids. In DNA form, the CDR3 reads TGTGCCAGCAGTTTAGGGGGGTACGGTGAAGCTTTCTTT. This translates into CASSLGGYGEAFF.

This clonotype was found many times. The chain has TRBV12-3 or TRBV12-4 and TRBJ1-1; 10 nucleotides line up with TRBD1. This CDR3 region has 14 residues. Trimming cost V 6 bases and J 1 base; bases outside gene matches: 2. The CDR3 DNA sequence: TGTGCCAGCAGCCGGACAGGGGGGAACACTGAAGCTTTCTTT. Protein sequence: CASSRTGGNTEAFF.

The chain employs TRBV27 and TRBJ1-5; a weak D match, TRBD1 (5 bases). With 8 bases removed from V and 0 bases from J, the gap between germline ends came to 20 bases. Germline CDR1 MNHEY, CDR2 SMNVEV (reference sequence). The CDR3 covers 17 residues. CDR3 DNA sequence: TGTGCCAGCGCCCCTTGGGGACCCGCCAGTAGCAATCAGCCCCAGCATTTT. Residues: CASAPWGPASSNQPQHF.

The V and J genes are TRBV20-1 and TRBJ1-1, with 7 bases aligning to TRBD1. The CDR3 sequence is 14 residues long. The trim removed 5 bases at V and 11 bases at J, leaving 17 bases unmatched. Germline V CDR1 and CDR2: DFQATT, SNEGSKA (reference sequence). DNA of the CDR3: TGCAGTGCTGGGTCCCGGGAAAGGGGGCTGTCGGCTTTCTTT. Its translation is CSAGSRERGLSAFF.

V usage is TRBV18 and J usage is TRBJ2-1, with a tentative D call TRBD2 (5 bases). V was trimmed by 3 bases and J by 0 bases, leaving 12 bases between them. Germline CDR1 reads KGHSH; CDR2 reads LQKENI. This CDR3 spans 16 amino acids. In nucleotides, the CDR3 is TGTGCCAGCTCACCGCTCGGGGAGAGCTCCTACAATGAGCAGTTCTTC. It is translated as CASSPLGESSYNEQFF.

This clonotype occurred many times. The V gene is TRBV2, the J gene TRBJ1-1; 11 positions match TRBD1. Germline V CDR1 and CDR2: SNHLY, FYNNEI. The CDR3 runs 16 residues. Losses at the gene ends were 5 bases for V and 0 bases for J; bases not matched to a gene: 5. CDR3 sequence (DNA): TGTGCCAGCAGTTCCAGGACAGGGGGCGTGAACACTGAAGCTTTCTTT. Translated: CASSSRTGGVNTEAFF.

The sample holds many counts of this clonotype. The V and J genes are TRBV28 and TRBJ2-7; perhaps TRBD1 as D (6 bases). The CDR3 loop spans 13 amino acids. CDR1 is MDHEN and CDR2 is SYDVKM in the germline V gene. Trimming pared 8 bases from V and 1 base from J, leaving 12 bases between. The CDR3 DNA reads as TGTGCCAGCCTCGGGACACTGTCCTACGAGCAGTACTTC. Amino acid sequence: CASLGTLSYEQYF.

This clonotype appeared many times. The genes are TRBV27 and TRBJ2-7; the match to TRBD1 covers 7 bases. The CDR3 loop spans 18 amino acids. With V trimmed by 5 bases and J by 2 bases, 18 bases remained unmatched. Germline values: CDR1 MNHEY, CDR2 SMNVEV (reference sequence). The CDR3 coding sequence is TGTGCCAGCAGTCCACCAGGAGCACTCTCGACAGGGACCTACGAGCAGTACTTC. This codes for CASSPPGALSTGTYEQYF.

On this clonotype itself: Given a much more abundant clone one base away, this may be a read error. The chain has TRBV7-8 and TRBJ2-6; D uncertain. V lost 2 bases and J 2 bases, leaving 10 bases between the germline ends. CDR3 size: 16 residues. The germline V gene encodes CDR1 SGHVS and CDR2 FQNEAQ. CDR3 loop: CASSLLSETGANVLTF. In DNA, the CDR3 is TGTGCCAGCAGCTTATTGTCAGAAACTGGGGCCAACGTCCTGACTTTC.

In the case of this clonotype: A clone one base away is much larger, so this may be a read error. Given the absence of the conserved phenylalanine or tryptophan at the CDR3 end, a read error is likely. J is TRBJ1-2 and V is TRBV12-3 or TRBV12-4; D may be TRBD1 (6 bases). The CDR3 sequence is 12 residues long. V shed 5 bases and J shed 9 bases, with 13 bases lying between them. CDR3 sequence reads: CASSPQGTRYTC. The CDR3 DNA is TGTGCCAGCAGTCCGCAGGGGACACGCTACACCTGC.